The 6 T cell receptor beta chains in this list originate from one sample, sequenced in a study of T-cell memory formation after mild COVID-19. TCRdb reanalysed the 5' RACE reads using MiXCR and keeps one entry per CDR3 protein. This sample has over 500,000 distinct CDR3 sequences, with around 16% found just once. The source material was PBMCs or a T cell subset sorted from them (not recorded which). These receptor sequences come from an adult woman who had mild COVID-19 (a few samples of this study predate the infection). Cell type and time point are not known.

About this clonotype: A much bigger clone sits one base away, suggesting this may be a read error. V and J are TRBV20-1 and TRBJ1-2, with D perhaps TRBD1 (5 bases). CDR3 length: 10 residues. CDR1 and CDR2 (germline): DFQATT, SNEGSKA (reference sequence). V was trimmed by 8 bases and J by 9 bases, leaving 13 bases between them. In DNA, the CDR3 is TGCAGTCCCCGGGGGGAAAGCTACACCTTC. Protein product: CSPRGESYTF.

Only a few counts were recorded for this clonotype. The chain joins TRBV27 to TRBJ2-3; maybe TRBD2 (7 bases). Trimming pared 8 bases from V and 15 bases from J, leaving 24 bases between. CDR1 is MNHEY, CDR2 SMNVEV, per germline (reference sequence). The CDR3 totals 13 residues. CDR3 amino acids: CASQFDPGGPIYF. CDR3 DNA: TGTGCCAGCCAATTCGACCCCGGGGGGCCGATATATTTT.

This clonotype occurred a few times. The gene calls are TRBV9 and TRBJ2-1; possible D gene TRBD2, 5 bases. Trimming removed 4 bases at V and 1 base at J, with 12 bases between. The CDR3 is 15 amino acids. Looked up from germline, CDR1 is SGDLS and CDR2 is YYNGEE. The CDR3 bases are TGTGCCAGCAGCACCAGCGGAGTATCCTACAATGAGCAGTTCTTC. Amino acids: CASSTSGVSYNEQFF.

CDR3 residues: CSAGTPTGINSPLHF. The DNA of the CDR3 is TGCAGTGCTGGGACCCCGACAGGGATTAATTCACCCCTCCACTTT. J is TRBJ1-6 and V is TRBV20-1; 7 positions match TRBD1. The germline gives CDR1 DFQATT, CDR2 SNEGSKA (reference sequence). The CDR3 is made up of 15 amino acids. Germline trimming cut 5 bases from V and 6 bases from J; bases unmatched to any gene: 10.

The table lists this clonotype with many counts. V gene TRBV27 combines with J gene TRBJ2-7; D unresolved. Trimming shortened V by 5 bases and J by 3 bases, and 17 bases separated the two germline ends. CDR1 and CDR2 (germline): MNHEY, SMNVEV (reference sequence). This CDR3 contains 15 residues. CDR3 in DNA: TGTGCCAGCAGTATCGAAGAGGCCGGATTCTACGAGCAGTACTTC. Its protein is CASSIEEAGFYEQYF.

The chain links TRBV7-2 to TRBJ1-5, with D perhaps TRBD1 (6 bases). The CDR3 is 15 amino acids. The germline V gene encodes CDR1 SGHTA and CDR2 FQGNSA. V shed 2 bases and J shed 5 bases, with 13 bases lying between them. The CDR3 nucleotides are TGTGCCAGCAGCTTAACAGGGCGAGGATATCAGCCCCAGCATTTT. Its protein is CASSLTGRGYQPQHF.